Listed below are T cell receptor beta chains from one sample, sequenced in a study of blood T cell repertoires in COVID-19. Clones were read by immunoSEQ multiplex PCR, and TCRdb kept only the in-frame ones, dropping some. The profile shows roughly 260,000 clones, roughly 84% of them singletons. The sequenced sample consisted of peripheral blood. These TCRs come from a woman aged 40 to 50 who had recovered from COVID-19. Each CDR3 is given with its conserved first and last residue. D genes are given only for firm matches. Clone size is shown for a subset of rows, as once, few, many or a class of expanded clone.

TRBJ1-6 NA NA TRBV5-1 CASSFQDNSPLHF TGCGCCAGCAGCTTCCAGGATAATTCACCCCTCCACTTT
TRBJ2-2 NA NA TRBV5-4 CASSLGGKNTGELFF TGTGCCAGCAGCTTGGGCGGGAAGAACACCGGGGAGCTGTTTTTT
TRBJ2-6 NA NA TRBV19 CASSMGGGPPVGANVLTF TGTGCCAGTAGTATGGGAGGGGGGCCTCCCGTTGGGGCCAACGTCCTGACTTTC
TRBJ2-3 once TRBD2 TRBV19 CASSIGTSGADTQYF TGTGCCAGTAGTATCGGGACTAGCGGGGCTGATACGCAGTATTTT
TRBJ2-6 NA NA TRBV2 CASSAEGAGANVLTF TGTGCCAGCAGTGCGGAAGGGGCCGGGGCCAACGTCCTGACTTTC
TRBJ2-3 NA TRBD2 TRBV7-3 CASSLRVGTSGGNTDTQYF TGTGCCAGCAGCTTAAGGGTCGGGACTAGCGGGGGAAACACAGATACGCAGTATTTT
TRBJ2-1 NA TRBD2 TRBV7-7 CASSLGLADDNEQFF TGTGCTAGCAGCTTAGGACTAGCGGATGACAATGAGCAGTTCTTC
TRBJ2-3 NA TRBD2 TRBV2 CASSEGGGVLTDTQYF TGTGCCAGCAGTGAAGGGGGGGGAGTCCTCACAGATACGCAGTATTTT
TRBJ1-2 NA NA TRBV2 CARLGGVDGYTF TGTGCCAGACTCGGGGGGGTGGATGGCTACACCTTC
TRBJ1-3 NA TRBD1 TRBV3-1/TRBV3-2 CASSQASRDRGFGNTIYF TGTGCCAGCAGCCAAGCCTCCCGGGACAGAGGCTTCGGAAACACCATATATTTT
TRBJ1-1 NA TRBD1 TRBV29-1 CSVEGADRGNTEAFF TGCAGCGTTGAAGGTGCGGACAGGGGTAACACTGAAGCTTTCTTT
TRBJ2-3 NA TRBD2 TRBV7-3 CASSLGLAGYTDTQYF TGTGCCAGCAGCTTAGGACTAGCGGGGTACACAGATACGCAGTATTTT
TRBJ2-2 NA NA TRBV15 CATSRDRGNTGELFF TGTGCCACCAGCAGAGACAGGGGTAACACCGGGGAGCTGTTTTTT
TRBJ2-2 NA NA TRBV3-1/TRBV3-2 CASSHARTVNTGELFF TGTGCCAGCAGCCACGCTAGGACAGTCAACACCGGGGAGCTGTTTTTT
TRBJ2-5 NA TRBD2 TRBV7-2 CASSPRGLAGGYQETQYF TGTGCCAGCAGCCCAAGGGGACTAGCGGGAGGGTACCAAGAGACCCAGTACTTC
TRBJ1-3 NA NA TRBV19 CASSIAGAGSSGNTIYF TGTGCCAGTAGTATAGCAGGCGCCGGGAGCTCTGGAAACACCATATATTTT
TRBJ1-2 NA TRBD1 TRBV2 CASGRGQGQSNYGYTF TGTGCCAGCGGGAGGGGACAGGGCCAATCTAACTATGGCTACACCTTC
TRBJ1-5 NA TRBD1 TRBV6-2/TRBV6-3 CASSTETGGMYSNQPQHF TGTGCCAGCAGTACGGAAACAGGGGGCATGTATAGCAATCAGCCCCAGCATTTT
TRBJ2-1 NA TRBD2 TRBV27 CASSSGGVLHEQFF TGTGCCAGCAGTTCCGGGGGGGTTTTACATGAGCAGTTCTTC
TRBJ2-2 once TRBD1 TRBV19 CASRSGTAIGELFF TGTGCCAGTAGATCAGGGACAGCCATCGGGGAGCTGTTTTTT
TRBJ2-2 NA TRBD1 TRBV7-8 CASSPPGQGKGELFF TGTGCCAGCAGCCCTCCGGGACAGGGGAAGGGGGAGCTGTTTTTT
TRBJ1-1 NA NA TRBV7-2 CASNRGVAGTEAFF TGTGCCAGCAACCGGGGGGTGGCGGGGACTGAAGCTTTCTTT
TRBJ1-3 NA NA TRBV21-1 CAMDSDRPGNTIYF TGTGCCATGGATTCGGACAGACCTGGAAACACCATATATTTT
TRBJ1-3 NA TRBD1 TRBV28 CASRGDSRSGNTIYF TGTGCCAGCAGGGGGGACAGCCGCTCTGGAAACACCATATATTTT
TRBJ2-5 NA NA TRBV20-1 CSASEQPNQETQYF TGCAGTGCTAGTGAACAGCCCAACCAAGAGACCCAGTACTTC